The 9 T cell receptor beta chains reported below all come from one sample, sequenced in a study of CD8 T cells in ankylosing spondylitis. TCRdb ran MiXCR on the 5' RACE reads and lists one entry per CDR3 protein. The data hold about 140,000 distinct CDR3 sequences, with approximately 8.4% observed a single time. The sequencing input was synovial fluid, either unsorted or a sorted T cell fraction (not recorded which). Receptors originate from a male donor with ankylosing spondylitis.

This clonotype was counted ten times or more. The V and J genes are TRBV11-3 and TRBJ1-1; perhaps TRBD1 as D (5 bases). CDR3 length: 13 amino acids. Trimming shortened V by 4 bases and J by 0 bases, and 6 bases separated the two germline ends. The V gene's germline CDR1 is SGHNT and CDR2 YENEEA. The CDR3 nucleotides are TGTGCCAGCAGCTCAGGGCTGAACACTGAAGCTTTCTTT. This gives the protein CASSSGLNTEAFF.

The table lists this clonotype with many counts. V and J are TRBV9 and TRBJ2-7, with 13 bases lining up with TRBD2. V lost 2 bases, J lost 7 bases, and 15 bases stayed unmatched. Germline values: CDR1 SGDLS, CDR2 YYNGEE. The CDR3 runs 18 residues. Here the CDR3 DNA reads TGTGCCAGCAGCGTTAGTCGGACTAGCGGGAGTCACTCGGGTGAGCAGTACTTC. This translates into CASSVSRTSGSHSGEQYF.

The CDR3 loop is CASTAAGGGREQYF. For the CDR3, the DNA is TGTGCCAGCACCGCGGCGGGGGGAGGGAGGGAGCAGTACTTC. V and J are TRBV28 and TRBJ2-7; 8 nucleotides line up with TRBD2. The CDR3 contains 14 residues. V shed 7 bases, J shed 7 bases, and the junction held 12 bases outside the gene matches. Germline V CDR1 and CDR2: MDHEN, SYDVKM.

This clonotype was detected ten times or more. The V gene is TRBV20-1, the J gene TRBJ2-3, with TRBD2 identical over 11 bases. Germline assignment: CDR1 DFQATT and CDR2 SNEGSKA (reference sequence). The J segment lost 5 bases and the V segment lost 3 bases, leaving 10 bases of the junction unmatched. This CDR3 is 16 amino acids long. For the CDR3, the DNA is TGCAGTGCTAGGACCTATAGCGGGGGGGCAGGAGATACGCAGTATTTT. It is translated as CSARTYSGGAGDTQYF.

This clonotype was recorded a few times. The V call is TRBV9, the J call TRBJ2-7; 8 bases agree with TRBD1. This CDR3 region has 14 residues. Trimming removed 0 bases from V and 5 bases from J; junction bases left unmatched: 4. Germline V CDR1 and CDR2: SGDLS, YYNGEE. In nucleotides, the CDR3 is TGTGCCAGCAGCGTAGGGACAGGGTCGGACGAGCAGTACTTC. Protein sequence: CASSVGTGSDEQYF.

This clonotype was seen ten or more times. The J gene is TRBJ1-5, the V gene TRBV4-2; D uncertain. The CDR3 is 15 amino acids. V was cut by 1 base and J by 0 bases, with 7 bases left in between. Germline V gene sequence: CDR1 LGHNA, CDR2 YNFKEQ. CDR3 sequence reads: CASSQGAFSNQPQHF. In nucleotides, the CDR3 is TGTGCCAGCAGCCAAGGGGCATTTAGCAATCAGCCCCAGCATTTT.

This clonotype was picked up a small number of times. The chain recombines TRBV7-2 with TRBJ1-2, with D possibly being TRBD1 (5 bases). CDR3 length equals 15 residues. Germline V CDR1 and CDR2: SGHTA, FQGNSA. The V gene lost 2 bases and the J gene lost 4 bases, with 14 bases spanning the gap. CDR3 nucleotides: TGTGCCAGCAGCTTAAATTCCGGGACCTTCTATGGCTACACCTTC. Its protein is CASSLNSGTFYGYTF.

The V and J genes are TRBV7-6 and TRBJ1-5; the D is unclear. Trimming stripped 1 base from V and 3 bases from J, with 4 bases between. Germline CDR1 reads SGHVS; CDR2 reads FNYEAQ. The CDR3 loop spans 13 amino acids. In nucleotides, the CDR3 is TGTGCCAGCAGCTTAGAACACAATCAGCCCCAGCATTTT. It encodes CASSLEHNQPQHF.

This clonotype was recorded many times. The genes are TRBV19 and TRBJ1-6; maybe TRBD1 (5 bases). CDR3 length: 15 amino acids. V was cut by 4 bases and J by 8 bases, with 15 bases left in between. Germline V gene data show CDR1 as LNHDA and CDR2 as SQIVND (reference sequence). CDR3 protein: CASSTSWSGDSPLHF. The CDR3 nucleotides read TGTGCCAGTAGTACCTCATGGTCGGGGGATTCACCCCTCCACTTT. Together with reference TRBV19 and TRBJ1-6, the CDR3 gives the full variable domain: DGGITQSPKYLFRKEGQNVTLSCEQNLNHDAMYWYRQDPGQGLRLIYYSQIVNDFQKGDIAEGYSVSREKKESFPLTVTSAQKNPTAFYLCASSTSWSGDSPLHFGNGTRLTVT.